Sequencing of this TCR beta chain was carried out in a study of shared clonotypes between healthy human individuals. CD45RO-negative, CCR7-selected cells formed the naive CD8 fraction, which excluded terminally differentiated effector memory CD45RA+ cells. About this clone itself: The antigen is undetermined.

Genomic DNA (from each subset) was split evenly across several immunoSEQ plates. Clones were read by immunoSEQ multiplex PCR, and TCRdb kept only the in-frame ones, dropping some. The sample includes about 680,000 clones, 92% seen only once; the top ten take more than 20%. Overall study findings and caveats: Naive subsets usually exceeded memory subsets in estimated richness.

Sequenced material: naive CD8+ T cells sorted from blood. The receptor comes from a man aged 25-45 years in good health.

DNA for the CDR3: TGTGCCAGCAGCCAAGACAGGAACGTCTACGAGCAGTACTTC. Residues: CASSQDRNVYEQYF. The rearrangement uses TRBV7-9 and TRBJ2-7; maybe TRBD1 (6 bases). The CDR3 is made up of 14 amino acids. CDR1 SEHNR and CDR2 FQNEAQ come from the germline V gene (reference sequence). With 5 bases removed from V and 3 bases from J, the gap between germline ends came to 14 bases.